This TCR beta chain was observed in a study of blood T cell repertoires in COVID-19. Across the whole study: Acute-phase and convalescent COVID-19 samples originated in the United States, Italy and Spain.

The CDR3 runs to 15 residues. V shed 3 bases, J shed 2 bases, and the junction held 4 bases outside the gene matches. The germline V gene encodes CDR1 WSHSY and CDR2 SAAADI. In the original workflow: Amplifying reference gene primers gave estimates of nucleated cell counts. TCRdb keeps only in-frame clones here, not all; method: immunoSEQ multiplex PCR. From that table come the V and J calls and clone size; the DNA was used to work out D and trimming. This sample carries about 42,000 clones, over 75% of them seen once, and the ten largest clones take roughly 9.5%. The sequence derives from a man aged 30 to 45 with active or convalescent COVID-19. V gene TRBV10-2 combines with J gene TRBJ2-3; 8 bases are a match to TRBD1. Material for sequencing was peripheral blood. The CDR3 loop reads CASSEGRGHTDTQYF. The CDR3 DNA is TGCGCCAGCAGTGAAGGCAGGGGGCACACAGATACGCAGTATTTT.